A selection of T cell receptor beta chains follows, all from one sample in a study of blood T cell repertoires in COVID-19. Sequencing used immunoSEQ multiplex PCR; TCRdb keeps in-frame clones, though not all of them. The sample carries about 150,000 clones, over 75% recorded once. Material for sequencing was peripheral blood. The receptor set was obtained from a young man with COVID-19, enrolled during active disease. The CDR3 runs from the conserved cysteine through the conserved F or W. A D gene is named only where the DNA matches it firmly. Some rows have no size entry. The others give once, few or many, or a class for an expanded clone.

j_call,v_call,d_call,clone_size,cdr3_nt,cdr3_aa
TRBJ2-7,TRBV19,NA,NA,TGTGCCAGTAGTATAGGGGGCCGCTTGGACGAGCAGTACTTC,CASSIGGRLDEQYF
TRBJ2-7,TRBV9,NA,NA,TGTGTCACCGACAGCCGCTACGAGCAGTACTTC,CVTDSRYEQYF
TRBJ2-1,TRBV19,NA,few,TGTGCCAGTAGTATCGGGTGGAATGAGCAGTTCTTC,CASSIGWNEQFF
TRBJ1-2,TRBV5-1,NA,NA,TGCGCCAGCAGCTTGGCGGTCGCGGGTAGGCATGGCTACACCTTC,CASSLAVAGRHGYTF
TRBJ2-7,TRBV12-3/TRBV12-4,TRBD2,NA,TGTGCCAGCAGTTTCAGCGGGAGCAACGAGCAGTACTTC,CASSFSGSNEQYF
TRBJ1-2,TRBV5-5,TRBD1,NA,TGTGCCAGCAGCTGGGGGACAGGGGTGGACTATGGCTACACCTTC,CASSWGTGVDYGYTF
TRBJ2-5,TRBV28,NA,few,TGTGCCAGCTATTCGCGGCCCCAAGAGACCCAGTACTTC,CASYSRPQETQYF
TRBJ2-2,TRBV9,NA,NA,TGTGCCAGCAGCCCCGCCCGAGGCTCCGGGGAGCTGTTTTTT,CASSPARGSGELFF
TRBJ1-4,TRBV5-4,NA,NA,TGTGCCAGCAGCTTGGGTGGCGGGCGGCTGCTTTTT,CASSLGGGRLLF
TRBJ1-1,TRBV7-9,NA,NA,TGTGCCAGCCGGACAGCCACGAACACTGAAGCTTTCTTT,CASRTATNTEAFF
TRBJ1-4,TRBV6-5,TRBD1,once,TGTGCCAGCAGCCAAGGGACAGTTCAAGAAAAACTGTTTTTT,CASSQGTVQEKLFF
TRBJ1-1,TRBV13,NA,NA,TGTGCCAGCAGCTTAGGGGGGGCCACTGAAGCTTTCTTT,CASSLGGATEAFF
TRBJ2-1,TRBV7-9,TRBD2,NA,TGTGCCAGCAGCTTAAGGACTAGCTTTGGTAGGGATGAGCAGTTCTTC,CASSLRTSFGRDEQFF
TRBJ2-7,TRBV5-6,TRBD1,NA,TGTGCCAGCAGCTACGGACAGGGTTGGTACGAGCAGTACTTC,CASSYGQGWYEQYF
TRBJ2-7,TRBV15,NA,once,TGTGCCACCAGCCCTCGGGAGTTGCCCTACGAGCAGTACTTC,CATSPRELPYEQYF
TRBJ2-7,TRBV4-2,NA,few,TGTGCCAGCAGCCTGCTAACAGGGCCGAACTACGAGCAGTACTTC,CASSLLTGPNYEQYF
TRBJ2-1,TRBV19,NA,NA,TGTGCCAGTAGTATAGATCAGGGGCGGGATGAGCAGTTCTTC,CASSIDQGRDEQFF
TRBJ2-1,TRBV9,TRBD2,NA,TGTGCCAGCAGTGGGAGCGGGAGTACCCACAATGAGCAGTTCTTC,CASSGSGSTHNEQFF
TRBJ2-5,TRBV9,NA,NA,TGTGCCAGCAGCGTAGGCGGCCAAGAGACCCAGTACTTC,CASSVGGQETQYF
TRBJ2-2,TRBV12-5,TRBD1,NA,TGTGCTAGTGGTTTGTTCCTCGGACAGGGAAAATCTTCGTACACCGGGGAGCTGTTTTTT,CASGLFLGQGKSSYTGELFF
TRBJ2-5,TRBV9,NA,once,TGTGCCAGCAGCCCTGCCGGGTACCAAGAGACCCAGTACTTC,CASSPAGYQETQYF
TRBJ1-2,TRBV7-9,NA,NA,TGTGCCAGCAGCCCGTCTGACAGGACGTTGGGCTACACCTTC,CASSPSDRTLGYTF
TRBJ2-2,TRBV6-6,NA,once,TGTGCCGGAGGTCGGGCCGGGGAGCTGTTTTTT,CAGGRAGELFF
TRBJ2-3,TRBV13,NA,NA,TGTGCCAGCAGCGCGGGCCGAAGCACAGATACGCAGTATTTT,CASSAGRSTDTQYF
TRBJ2-7,TRBV27,NA,NA,TGTGCCAGCAGTTATCACGGGGCCTACGAGCAGTACTTC,CASSYHGAYEQYF
TRBJ1-4,TRBV6-2/TRBV6-3,TRBD1,once,TGTGCCAGCAGTTACTCGCACTCCGCGGGACAGGGATTTGAAAGGCCCGAAAAACTGTTTTTT,CASSYSHSAGQGFERPEKLFF
TRBJ2-1,TRBV27,NA,few,TGTGCCAGCAGTTTAGGGGGAGGTAATGAGCAGTTCTTC,CASSLGGGNEQFF
TRBJ2-7,TRBV27,NA,NA,TGTGCCAGCCACCCCCTCCTACAGGGTTCCGAGCAGTACTTC,CASHPLLQGSEQYF
TRBJ2-1,TRBV5-4,NA,NA,TGTGCCAGCAGCCCGACCGGGACTTCTTCCTACAATGAGCAGTTCTTC,CASSPTGTSSYNEQFF
TRBJ2-1,TRBV9,TRBD2,NA,TGTGCCAGCAGCGCCGGCGGGGGGTTCTCCTACAATGAGCAGTTCTTC,CASSAGGGFSYNEQFF
TRBJ2-7,TRBV30,NA,NA,TGTGCCTGGAGTGTACAATATTGGCAGGGGAACGAGCAGTACTTC,CAWSVQYWQGNEQYF
TRBJ2-3,TRBV3-1/TRBV3-2,NA,NA,TGTGCCAGCAGCTGGGACTTCACAGATACGCAGTATTTT,CASSWDFTDTQYF
TRBJ2-1,TRBV6-5,TRBD2,many,TGTGCCAGCAGTTACGGGCGGACTAGCGGCCTGAATGAGCAGTTCTTC,CASSYGRTSGLNEQFF
TRBJ2-7,TRBV5-6,NA,NA,TGTGCCACGGGGAGACTAGGCAGTTACGAGCAGTACTTC,CATGRLGSYEQYF
TRBJ2-1,TRBV24-1,TRBD2,NA,TGTGCCACCATGGAGGGTGGTGCGCAGCGGGAGGCGAATGAGCAGTTCTTC,CATMEGGAQREANEQFF
TRBJ2-3,TRBV27,TRBD2,NA,TGTGCCAGCAGTTCACGGACTAGCGGGACCGTCAAGGGCACAGATACGCAGTATTTT,CASSSRTSGTVKGTDTQYF
TRBJ2-3,TRBV29-1,NA,NA,TGCAGCGGCGCGACAGGTGAGGCAGATACGCAGTATTTT,CSGATGEADTQYF
TRBJ1-1,TRBV6-5,NA,NA,TGTGCCATCCGGGGGAACACTGAAGCTTTCTTT,CAIRGNTEAFF
TRBJ2-2,TRBV7-2,NA,NA,TGTGCCAGCAGCTCCAGACAGGCCGGGGAGCTGTTTTTT,CASSSRQAGELFF
TRBJ1-1,TRBV12-3/TRBV12-4,NA,NA,TGTGCCAGCACCCCCTCCTGGGGGCTTGCTTTCTTT,CASTPSWGLAFF
TRBJ1-5,TRBV30,TRBD1,NA,TGTGCCTGGAGTGCCAGGGGGTCTCAGCCCCAGCATTTT,CAWSARGSQPQHF
TRBJ2-7,TRBV5-8,TRBD1,NA,TGTGCCAGCAGCCTTTCCGGGACAGGGGATCAGTACTTC,CASSLSGTGDQYF
TRBJ1-6,TRBV7-9,NA,NA,TGTGCCAGCAGCTTTGAGGCATCACCCCTCCACTTT,CASSFEASPLHF
TRBJ2-1,TRBV28,NA,NA,TGTGCCAGCAGTTCCCTACTAGTTGCTGTGGTTGCTGAGCAGTTCTTC,CASSSLLVAVVAEQFF
TRBJ2-3,TRBV18,TRBD2,NA,TGTGCCAGCTCACCAGGGACTAGCGGAATTAGCACAGATACGCAGTATTTT,CASSPGTSGISTDTQYF
TRBJ2-7,TRBV5-1,TRBD1,NA,TGCGCCAGCAGCTTAACAGGGGTGGGCGAGCAGTACTTC,CASSLTGVGEQYF